This T cell receptor (beta chain) emerged from a study of blood T cells in healthy people across ages (dated by TCRdb to between 2015 and 2017). Study-wide context: In model experiments, roughly one uniquely barcoded TCR beta cDNA molecule per two T cells was captured by template switching. Age-related changes in TCR beta repertoire diversity were measured in the study by deep sequencing normalized with unique cDNA molecular identifiers. To avoid experimental bias, donors of different ages were spread randomly across the sequencing lanes. For two donors (one aged 18 to 30 and one aged 80 or older), the study analyzed two additional independent replicas of 1 million unique cDNA reads from the same blood draw. Four age groups were formed from the donors: young (average approximately 15 years), middle-aged (around 39), aged (more than 55) and long-lived (approximately 78).

General conclusions and limits of the study: Compared with the aged group, the long-lived group had more naive CD4+ T cells, fewer expanded clones and increased TCR diversity, suggesting age selection. As age increased, observed TCR beta diversity per million T cells dropped in a roughly linear way, and a significant reduction was already evident by age roughly 36. Because the CMV infection status of the donors was unknown, age-related changes in expanded clonotypes may potentially have been confounded. Since profiling was done on bulk unsorted PBMCs, naive and antigen-experienced compartments could not be conclusively compared. Estimates of total diversity based on one million sequenced T cells were regarded as lower bounds and as underestimates. The percentage of naive T cells measured by flow cytometry correlated strongly with observed TCR beta diversity.

This clonotype turned up a few times. The target of this receptor is not known. Base quality data are lacking; no much larger clone is found one base away. Library preparation employed 5' RACE. A second PCR of about 7 to 12 cycles was run with a J-beta primer mix and a sample-barcoded 5' primer. A unique molecular identifier was introduced onto each TCR beta cDNA molecule by a template-switch 5' adaptor carrying 12 random nucleotides. At least 2.5 million CDR3-containing paired-end reads were obtained from each sample. First-strand cDNA synthesis was performed from all RNA using the Mint cDNA synthesis kit, with priming by a TRBC-specific oligonucleotide. Following uracil-DNA glycosylase treatment, a first 18-cycle PCR with universal primers M1SS and BC2_uni_R was performed on all cDNA. The study's own analysis went as follows. For normalization, 1 million high-quality reads were randomly selected from each sample, with every read carrying a distinct molecular identifier. Reads sharing molecular identifiers were discarded rather than binned into consensus sequences. MiTCR, run with a Q25 quality threshold and the strictest error-elimination algorithm, handled CDR3 identification, clonotype clustering and error correction. Lower-bound total TCR beta diversity was estimated with a nonparametric unseen species model using Euler transformation. TCRdb itself trimmed the public reads at Q25 with fastp, ran MiXCR and retained productive beta chains. Under each unique CDR3 protein, matching rows form one entry showing the most common genes and DNA. TCRdb assigned the V and J calls; the authors' analysis was not used. Within this sample are around 2 million distinct CDR3 sequences, with 39% of them counted one time only. The top ten hold more than 20% of the sample.

Deletion took 0 bases off V and 3 bases off J, with a span of 13 bases between the germline ends. Based on the germline V gene, the CDR1 and CDR2 sequences are SGDLS and YYNGEE. From the cysteine up to the phenylalanine, the CDR3 has a length of 15 residues. Left in the record is the CDR3 DNA by itself, 45 bases read in frame from the first base. The donors were about 40 Caucasian individuals from Russia, aged 6 to 90 years, who were systemically healthy. Around 10 milliliters of peripheral blood were drawn from each donor into EDTA-treated Vacutainer tubes. Ficoll-Paque density-gradient centrifugation was used to isolate PBMCs, with at least 6.5 million per sample. Trizol reagent was used to extract total RNA from the PBMCs, yielding at least 6 micrograms per sample. For every donor, flow cytometry on a PBMC aliquot measured the percentage of naive CD45RAhigh/CD27high T cells.

What was sequenced was blood. Rearrangement joined TRBV9 to TRBJ2-7, with the D gene tentatively TRBD1 or TRBD2, based on 5 matching bases in each. The origin of this receptor is a human donor in good health. The DNA sequence is as follows: TGTGCCAGCAGCGTAGGAGGGACGCAAAACTACGAGCAGTACTTC. It specifies CASSVGGTQNYEQYF. With the rest looked up from the reference TRBV9 and TRBJ2-7 genes rather than sequenced, the full variable domain is DSGVTQTPKHLITATGQRVTLRCSPRSGDLSVYWYQQSLDQGLQFLIQYYNGEERAKGNILERFSAQQFPDLHSELNLSSLELGDSALYFCASSVGGTQNYEQYFGPGTRLTVT.